Below, 17 T cell receptor beta chains from the same sample are listed, as sequenced in a study of early T cells in non-severe SARS-CoV-2 infection. TCRdb processed the 5' RACE reads anew with MiXCR; each CDR3 protein has one entry. The data contain roughly 46,000 distinct CDR3 sequences, about 5.3% of them singletons. This specimen consisted of whole blood, obtained at baseline. These receptors all come from an adult who was a healthcare worker with PCR-confirmed SARS-CoV-2 infection or an uninfected control (not recorded which).

In this sample, this clonotype turned up many times. This rearrangement joins TRBV28 to TRBJ1-2, with 8 bases aligning to TRBD1. This CDR3 has 16 amino acids. V dropped 0 bases and J dropped 4; count of bases not matched to a gene: 7. Germline lookup yields CDR1 MDHEN and CDR2 SYDVKM. The chain's CDR3 is CASSLWGQEESYGYTF. The CDR3, as DNA: TGTGCCAGCAGTTTATGGGGACAGGAAGAGTCCTATGGCTACACCTTC.

The J gene is TRBJ2-5, the V gene TRBV29-1; 8 positions agree with TRBD1. Germline V gives CDR1 SQVTM, CDR2 ANQGSEA. The CDR3 sequence is 14 residues long. With 4 bases clipped from V and 2 bases from J, the junction kept 6 bases outside the gene matches. In DNA, the CDR3 is TGCAGCGTTGCCCGTGGGACAGGACAAGAGACCCAGTACTTC. Translation: CSVARGTGQETQYF.

The chain employs TRBV29-1 and TRBJ2-7; D unclear. The CDR3 sequence is 12 residues long. Germline V lookup: CDR1 SQVTM, CDR2 ANQGSEA. The V end was cut by 4 bases, the J end by 5 bases, with 12 bases between. CDR3 nucleotide sequence: TGCAGCGTTGGGTTTAGTGGCCACGAGCAGTACTTC. This encodes CSVGFSGHEQYF.

This clonotype was found a few times. The V and J genes are TRBV6-5 and TRBJ2-5; D might be TRBD2 (5 bases). Germline V gives CDR1 MNHEY, CDR2 SVGAGI. The CDR3 has 17 residues. The ends were cut back, 5 bases at V and 5 bases at J, with 24 bases in the middle. This CDR3 reads CASSLAGIKSTWETQYF. DNA for the CDR3: TGTGCCAGCAGTCTAGCCGGGATCAAGAGCACCTGGGAGACCCAGTACTTC.

This clonotype turned up a few times. The chain recombines TRBV28 with TRBJ2-1; the D call may be TRBD1 or TRBD2 (5 bases each). The germline V gene encodes CDR1 MDHEN and CDR2 SYDVKM. The germline V and J ends were trimmed by 6 bases and 12 bases, with 15 bases remaining between them. This CDR3 is built from 12 residues. The CDR3 spells CASSSPGRSQFF. The CDR3 nucleotides read TGTGCCAGCAGCTCCCCGGGGCGCTCGCAGTTCTTC.

The chain joins TRBV7-2 to TRBJ2-5; no clear D gene. The CDR3 is made up of 15 amino acids. Between the trimmed V and J ends, which lost 1 base and 2 bases, there was a span of 11 bases. The germline V gene encodes CDR1 SGHTA and CDR2 FQGNSA. CDR3 in amino acids: CASSLGRRSQETQYF. The CDR3 DNA sequence: TGTGCCAGCAGCTTAGGTCGGCGGAGTCAAGAGACCCAGTACTTC.

This clonotype came up many times. V usage is TRBV18 and J usage is TRBJ2-1, with 7 bases matching TRBD1. From germline, CDR1 is KGHSH and CDR2 LQKENI. The CDR3 runs 15 residues. With V trimmed by 4 bases and J by 0 bases, 3 bases remained unmatched. The CDR3 loop reads CASSQGANSYNEQFF. CDR3 in DNA: TGTGCCAGCTCACAGGGGGCCAACTCCTACAATGAGCAGTTCTTC. Complete variable domain (other parts from reference TRBV18 and TRBJ2-1): NAGVMQNPRHLVRRRGQEARLRCSPMKGHSHVYWYRQLPEEGLKFMVYLQKENIIDESGMPKERFSAEFPKEGPSILRIQQVVRGDSAAYFCASSQGANSYNEQFFGPGTRLTVL.

There are many counts of this clonotype. The rearrangement joins TRBV11-2 to TRBJ2-7, with TRBD2 matching 8 bases. V was clipped by 4 bases and J by 6 bases; unmatched bases: 8. Germline CDR1 and CDR2: SGHAT and FQNNGV. CDR3 length equals 14 residues. Here the CDR3 reads CASSSAGLVAEQYF. The CDR3 coding sequence is TGTGCCAGCAGCTCCGCGGGACTAGTTGCCGAGCAGTACTTC. Together with reference TRBV11-2 and TRBJ2-7, the CDR3 gives the full variable domain: EAGVAQSPRYKIIEKRQSVAFWCNPISGHATLYWYQQILGQGPKLLIQFQNNGVVDDSQLPKDRFSAERLKGVDSTLKIQPAKLEDSAVYLCASSSAGLVAEQYFGPGTRLTVT.

This clonotype was recorded many times. The chain combines TRBV28 with TRBJ1-5; TRBD1 is a possible D gene (5 bases). V lost 7 bases and J lost 4, with 8 bases in between. Germline V lookup: CDR1 MDHEN, CDR2 SYDVKM. The CDR3 contains 12 residues. The CDR3 loop reads CASTQVNQPQHF. The CDR3 DNA reads TGTGCCAGCACACAGGTGAATCAGCCCCAGCATTTT.

This chain uses TRBV20-1 with TRBJ2-1; D is perhaps TRBD1 (5 bases). V lost 3 bases and J 10 bases, leaving 10 bases between the germline ends. From germline, CDR1 is DFQATT and CDR2 SNEGSKA (reference sequence). The CDR3 is made up of 11 amino acids. CDR3 sequence reads: CSASGHGEQFF. The CDR3 DNA sequence: TGCAGTGCTAGTGGACATGGAGAGCAGTTCTTC.

This clonotype was observed at least ten times. The CDR3 sequence: CASSQDLAGGDQPQHF. Here the CDR3 DNA reads TGCGCCAGCAGCCAAGATCTGGCCGGAGGCGATCAGCCCCAGCATTTT. V usage is TRBV4-1 and J usage is TRBJ1-5; D gene ambiguous. Trimming removed 0 bases at V and 5 bases at J, with 14 bases between. Looked up from germline, CDR1 is MGHRA and CDR2 is YSYEKL. The CDR3 is 16 amino acids.

This clonotype was found many times. The chain is built from TRBV20-1 and TRBJ2-3; TRBD2 aligns across 8 bases. Germline lookup yields CDR1 DFQATT and CDR2 SNEGSKA (reference sequence). CDR3 length: 12 amino acids. The ends lost 6 bases at V and 3 bases at J; junction bases unmatched: 2. CDR3 nucleotide sequence: TGCAGTGCCAGACTAGCGACAGATACGCAGTATTTT. Its protein is CSARLATDTQYF.

This clonotype was found many times. The V and J genes are TRBV9 and TRBJ2-7; 7 bases are shared with TRBD2. Germline-derived CDR1 and CDR2 are SGDLS and YYNGEE. The CDR3 totals 17 residues. V lost 4 bases and J lost 0; bases outside the gene matches: 13. CDR3 protein: CASSPGEGNPLSYEQYF. The CDR3 region has the DNA TGTGCCAGCAGCCCCGGGGAGGGAAACCCCCTCTCCTACGAGCAGTACTTC. Based on the CDR3 plus reference TRBV9 and TRBJ2-7, the full variable domain is DSGVTQTPKHLITATGQRVTLRCSPRSGDLSVYWYQQSLDQGLQFLIQYYNGEERAKGNILERFSAQQFPDLHSELNLSSLELGDSALYFCASSPGEGNPLSYEQYFGPGTRLTVT.

This clonotype was seen a handful of times. The chain couples TRBV4-1 to TRBJ2-1; D uncertain. The CDR3 totals 13 residues. V was trimmed by 6 bases and J by 8 bases, leaving 14 bases between them. Germline loops: CDR1 MGHRA, CDR2 YSYEKL. CDR3 residues: CASSRGPSDEQFF. The CDR3 DNA sequence: TGCGCCAGCAGTCGAGGTCCCTCCGATGAGCAGTTCTTC.

The sample holds many counts of this clonotype. V gene TRBV7-9 combines with J gene TRBJ2-1, with 13 bases matching TRBD2. The CDR3 has 18 residues. The ends lost 7 bases at V and 5 bases at J; junction bases unmatched: 14. The V gene's germline CDR1 is SEHNR and CDR2 FQNEAQ (reference sequence). CDR3 in DNA: TGTGCCAGCACCCCCGGGACTAGCGGGATCCATTGGAACAATGAGCAGTTCTTC. It specifies CASTPGTSGIHWNNEQFF. The full variable domain, with the rest looked up from reference TRBV7-9 and TRBJ2-1, is DTGVSQNPRHKITKRGQNVTFRCDPISEHNRLYWYRQTLGQGPEFLTYFQNEAQLEKSRLLSDRFSAERPKGSFSTLEIQRTEQGDSAMYLCASTPGTSGIHWNNEQFFGPGTRLTVL.

The V call is TRBV7-3, the J call TRBJ2-5; D gene ambiguous. CDR1 SGHTA and CDR2 FQGTGA come from the germline V gene. CDR3 size: 14 residues. Trimming shortened V by 1 base and J by 4 bases, and 10 bases separated the two germline ends. The CDR3 region is CASSLRGLAETQYF. The CDR3 coding sequence is TGTGCCAGCAGCTTAAGAGGTTTGGCAGAGACCCAGTACTTC.

Ten or more counts support this clonotype. The DNA for the CDR3 is TGCGCCAGCAGTGAGTCCCAGGGAACCCTCACAGATACGCAGTATTTT. This sequence encodes CASSESQGTLTDTQYF. This sequence joins TRBV10-1 and TRBJ2-3; D perhaps matches TRBD1 (5 bases). CDR1 WNHNN and CDR2 SYGVQD come from the germline V gene (reference sequence). V gave up 0 bases and J gave up 2 bases, with 12 bases separating them. CDR3 length equals 16 residues.